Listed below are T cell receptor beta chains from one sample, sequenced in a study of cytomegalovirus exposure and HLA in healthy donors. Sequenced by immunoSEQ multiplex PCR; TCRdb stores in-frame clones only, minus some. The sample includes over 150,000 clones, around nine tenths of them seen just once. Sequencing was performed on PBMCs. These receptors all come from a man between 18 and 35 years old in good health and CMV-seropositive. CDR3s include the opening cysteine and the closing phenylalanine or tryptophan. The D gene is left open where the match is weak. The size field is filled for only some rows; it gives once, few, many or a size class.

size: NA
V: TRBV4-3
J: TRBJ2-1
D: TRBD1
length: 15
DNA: TGCGCCAGCAGCCAAGCCCCAGGCAGGGGGCATGAGCAGTTCTTC
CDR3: CASSQAPGRGHEQFF

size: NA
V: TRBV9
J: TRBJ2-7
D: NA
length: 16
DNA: TGTGCCAGCAGCGCGGACTCGACGGAAGGGGGTTACGAGCAGTACTTC
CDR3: CASSADSTEGGYEQYF

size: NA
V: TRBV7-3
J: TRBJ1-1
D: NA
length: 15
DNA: TGTGCCAGCAGCTTAGGGGCAGGGATGAACACTGAAGCTTTCTTT
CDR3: CASSLGAGMNTEAFF

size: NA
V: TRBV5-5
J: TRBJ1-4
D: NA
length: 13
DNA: TGTGCCAGCAGCTTGGGACAAGGTGAAAAACTGTTTTTT
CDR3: CASSLGQGEKLFF

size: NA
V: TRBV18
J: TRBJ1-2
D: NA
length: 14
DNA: TGTGCCAGCTCACCATTCGACAAGTCCTATGGCTACACCTTC
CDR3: CASSPFDKSYGYTF

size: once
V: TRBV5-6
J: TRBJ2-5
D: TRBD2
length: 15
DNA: TGTGCCAGCAGCCTCCCGGGGGGGCTCAAAGAGACCCAGTACTTC
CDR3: CASSLPGGLKETQYF

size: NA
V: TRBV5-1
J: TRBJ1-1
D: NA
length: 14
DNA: TGCGCCAGCAGCGCCGACAGGCAGAACACTGAAGCTTTCTTT
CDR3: CASSADRQNTEAFF

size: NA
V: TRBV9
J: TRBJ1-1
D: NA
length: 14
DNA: TGTGCCAGCAGCGTAGCCAGTCTGGACACTGAAGCTTTCTTT
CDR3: CASSVASLDTEAFF

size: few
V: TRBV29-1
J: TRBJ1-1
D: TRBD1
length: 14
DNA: TGCAGCGTCGCTCAGGCTTCAGGGGGCACTGAAGCTTTCTTT
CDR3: CSVAQASGGTEAFF

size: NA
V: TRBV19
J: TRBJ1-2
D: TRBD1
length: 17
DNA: TGTGCCAGTAGTATAGTAAAAGGGACAGGGGTCAACTATGGCTACACCTTC
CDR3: CASSIVKGTGVNYGYTF

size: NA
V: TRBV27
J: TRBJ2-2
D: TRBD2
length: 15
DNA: TGTGCCAGCGGGCTAGCGGGGGGGCGTGCCGGGGAGCTGTTTTTT
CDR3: CASGLAGGRAGELFF

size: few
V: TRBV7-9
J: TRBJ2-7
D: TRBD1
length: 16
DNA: TGTGCCAGCAGCTCCCTCGGGACAGGGGGGTCCTACGAGCAGTACTTC
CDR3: CASSSLGTGGSYEQYF

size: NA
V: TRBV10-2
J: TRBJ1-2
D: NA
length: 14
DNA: TGCGCCAGCAGTGGAAACAGTTCCCCATATGGCTACACCTTC
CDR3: CASSGNSSPYGYTF

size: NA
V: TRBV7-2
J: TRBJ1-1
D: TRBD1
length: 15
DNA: TGTGCCAGCAGCTGGCAGGGGGTGCTGAACACTGAAGCTTTCTTT
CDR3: CASSWQGVLNTEAFF

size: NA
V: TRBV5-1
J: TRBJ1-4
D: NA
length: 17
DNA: TGCGCCAGCAGCTTGTCCCCCCGGGGACTAATTAATGAAAAACTGTTTTTT
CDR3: CASSLSPRGLINEKLFF

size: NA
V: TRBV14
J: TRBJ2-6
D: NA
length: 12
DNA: TGTGCCAGCAGCTCCACTTCAGGGGTCCTGACTTTC
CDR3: CASSSTSGVLTF

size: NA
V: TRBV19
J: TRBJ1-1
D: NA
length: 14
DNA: TGTGCCAGTAGCCGCCCCACGGGGGGCACTGAAGCTTTCTTT
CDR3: CASSRPTGGTEAFF

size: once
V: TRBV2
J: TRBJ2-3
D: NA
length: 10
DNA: TGTGCCAGCAAGGGAGCCCGTCGGTATTTT
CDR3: CASKGARRYF

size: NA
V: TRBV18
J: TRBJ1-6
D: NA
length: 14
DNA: TGTGCCAGCTCACCGGCAGGGAATAATTCACCCCTCCACTTT
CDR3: CASSPAGNNSPLHF

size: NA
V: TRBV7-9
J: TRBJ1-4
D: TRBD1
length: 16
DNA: TGTGCCAGCAGCGCAATTCCGGACAGGGCGGCCGAAAAACTGTTTTTT
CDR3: CASSAIPDRAAEKLFF

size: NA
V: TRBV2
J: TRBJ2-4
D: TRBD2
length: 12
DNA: TGTGCCAGCTTAAGCGGGAGGAGTGTTCAGTACTTC
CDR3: CASLSGRSVQYF

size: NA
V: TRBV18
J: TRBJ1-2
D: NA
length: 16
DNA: TGTGCCAGCTCACCTACCGGCCAACCCCGGGGCTATGGCTACACCTTC
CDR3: CASSPTGQPRGYGYTF

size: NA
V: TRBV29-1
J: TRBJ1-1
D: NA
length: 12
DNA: TGCAGCGTTAGAGATTCGAACACTGAAGCTTTCTTT
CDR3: CSVRDSNTEAFF

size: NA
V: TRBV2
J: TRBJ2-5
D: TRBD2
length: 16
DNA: TGTGCCAGCAGTGAAGAGCTAGCGGGAGGTACTGAGACCCAGTACTTC
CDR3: CASSEELAGGTETQYF

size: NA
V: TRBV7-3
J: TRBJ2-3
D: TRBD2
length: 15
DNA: TGTGCCAGCAGCTCTAGCGGGGGGATCACAGATACGCAGTATTTT
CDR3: CASSSSGGITDTQYF

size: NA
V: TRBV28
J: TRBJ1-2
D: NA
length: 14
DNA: TGTGCCAGCAGTTATACTTCAGGGAACTATGGCTACACCTTC
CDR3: CASSYTSGNYGYTF

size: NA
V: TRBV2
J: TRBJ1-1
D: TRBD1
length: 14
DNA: TGTGCCAGCAGCCCGGACAGGAGCAACACTGAAGCTTTCTTT
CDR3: CASSPDRSNTEAFF

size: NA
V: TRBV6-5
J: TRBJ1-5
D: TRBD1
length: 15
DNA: TGTGCCAGCACCCCCCGGACAGGGTGGGGTCAGCCCCAGCATTTT
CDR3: CASTPRTGWGQPQHF

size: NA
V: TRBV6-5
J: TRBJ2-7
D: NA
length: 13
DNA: TGTGCCAGCACCAAGGTGGGAGGGGGCGAGCAGTACTTC
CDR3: CASTKVGGGEQYF

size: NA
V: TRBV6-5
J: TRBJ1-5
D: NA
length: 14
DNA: TGTGCCAGCAGTTATAACAGACGCAATCAGCCCCAGCATTTT
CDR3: CASSYNRRNQPQHF

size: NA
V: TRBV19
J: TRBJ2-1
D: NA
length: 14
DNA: TGTGCCAGTAGTAACGCGGGTGTCCACAATGAGCAGTTCTTC
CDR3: CASSNAGVHNEQFF

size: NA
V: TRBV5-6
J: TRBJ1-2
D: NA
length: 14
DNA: TGTGCCAGCAGGTTACGGGGTCTCGGTGCTGGCTACACCTTC
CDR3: CASRLRGLGAGYTF